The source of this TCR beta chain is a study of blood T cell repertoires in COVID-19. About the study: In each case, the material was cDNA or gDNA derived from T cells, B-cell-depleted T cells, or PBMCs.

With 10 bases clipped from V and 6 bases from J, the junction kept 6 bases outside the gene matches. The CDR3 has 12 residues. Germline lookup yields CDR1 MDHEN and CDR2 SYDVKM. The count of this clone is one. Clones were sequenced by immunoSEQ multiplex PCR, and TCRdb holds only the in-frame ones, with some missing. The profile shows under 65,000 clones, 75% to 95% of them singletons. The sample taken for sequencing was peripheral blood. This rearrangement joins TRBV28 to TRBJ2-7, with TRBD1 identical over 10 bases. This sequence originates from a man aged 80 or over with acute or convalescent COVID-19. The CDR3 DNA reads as TGTGCCACCGGGACAGGGGTTCTCGAGCAGTACTTC. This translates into CATGTGVLEQYF. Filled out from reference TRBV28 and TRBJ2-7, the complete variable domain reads DVKVTQSSRYLVKRTGEKVFLECVQDMDHENMFWYRQDPGLGLRLIYFSYDVKMKEKGDIPEGYSVSREKKERFSLILESASTNQTSMYLCATGTGVLEQYFGPGTRLTVT.